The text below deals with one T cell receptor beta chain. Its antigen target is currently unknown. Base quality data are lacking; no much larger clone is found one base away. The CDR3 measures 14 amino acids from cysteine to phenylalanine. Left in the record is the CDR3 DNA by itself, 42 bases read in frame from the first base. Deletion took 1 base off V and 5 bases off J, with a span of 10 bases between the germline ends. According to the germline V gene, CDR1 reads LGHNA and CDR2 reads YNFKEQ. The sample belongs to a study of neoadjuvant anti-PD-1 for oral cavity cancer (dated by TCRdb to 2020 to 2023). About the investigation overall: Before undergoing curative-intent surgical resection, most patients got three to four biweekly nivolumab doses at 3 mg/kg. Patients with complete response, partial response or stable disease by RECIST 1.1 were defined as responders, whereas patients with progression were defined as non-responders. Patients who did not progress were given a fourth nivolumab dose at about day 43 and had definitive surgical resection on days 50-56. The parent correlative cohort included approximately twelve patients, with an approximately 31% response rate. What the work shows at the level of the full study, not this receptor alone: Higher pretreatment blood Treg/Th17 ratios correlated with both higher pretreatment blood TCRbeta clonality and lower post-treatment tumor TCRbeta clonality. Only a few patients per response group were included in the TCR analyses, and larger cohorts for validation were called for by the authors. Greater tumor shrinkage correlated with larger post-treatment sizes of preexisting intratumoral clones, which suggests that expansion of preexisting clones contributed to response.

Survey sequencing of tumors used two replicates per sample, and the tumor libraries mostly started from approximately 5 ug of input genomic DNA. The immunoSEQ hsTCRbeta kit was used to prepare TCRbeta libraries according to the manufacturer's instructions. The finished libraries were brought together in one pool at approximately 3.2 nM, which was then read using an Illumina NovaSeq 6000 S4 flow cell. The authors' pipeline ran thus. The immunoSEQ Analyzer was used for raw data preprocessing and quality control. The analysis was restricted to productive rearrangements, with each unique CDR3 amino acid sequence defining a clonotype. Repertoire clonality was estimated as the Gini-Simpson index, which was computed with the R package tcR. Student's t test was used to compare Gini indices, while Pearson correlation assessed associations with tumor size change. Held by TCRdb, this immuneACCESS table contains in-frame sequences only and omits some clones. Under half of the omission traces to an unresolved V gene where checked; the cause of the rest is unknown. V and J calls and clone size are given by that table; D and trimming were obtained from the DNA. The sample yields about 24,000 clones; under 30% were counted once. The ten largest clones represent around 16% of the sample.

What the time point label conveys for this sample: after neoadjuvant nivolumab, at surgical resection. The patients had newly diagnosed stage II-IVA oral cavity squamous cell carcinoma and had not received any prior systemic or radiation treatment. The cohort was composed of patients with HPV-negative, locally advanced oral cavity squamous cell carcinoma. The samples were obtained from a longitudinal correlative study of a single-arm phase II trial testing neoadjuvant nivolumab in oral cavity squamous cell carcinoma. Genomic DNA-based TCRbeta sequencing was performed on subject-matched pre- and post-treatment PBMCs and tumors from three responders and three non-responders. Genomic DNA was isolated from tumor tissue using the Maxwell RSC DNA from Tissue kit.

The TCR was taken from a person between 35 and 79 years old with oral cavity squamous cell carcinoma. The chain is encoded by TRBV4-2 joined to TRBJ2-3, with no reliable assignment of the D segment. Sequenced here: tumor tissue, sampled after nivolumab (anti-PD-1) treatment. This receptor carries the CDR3 CASSQVLFLDTQYF. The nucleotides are TGTGCCAGCAGCCAAGTGTTGTTCCTAGATACGCAGTATTTT.